These T cell receptor beta chains were read from a single sample in a study of beta chain features in type 1 diabetes. Clones were sequenced by immunoSEQ multiplex PCR, and TCRdb holds only the in-frame ones, with some missing. The sample carries some 350,000 clones, approximately 12% recorded once. Sequencing was performed on naive CD4+ T cells from blood. The receptors come from a woman aged 18-35 years with type 1 diabetes. Both conserved end residues are part of each CDR3. The order of the fields is V gene, D gene, J gene, clone size, CDR3 protein, CDR3 DNA. D genes are given only for firm matches. Clone size is not always given. Where it is, it says once, few, many or a class for expanded clones.

TRBV18	.	TRBJ2-7	.	CASSPSRGHYEQYF	TGTGCCAGCTCACCTTCCCGGGGACACTACGAGCAGTACTTC
TRBV5-6	.	TRBJ2-3	few	CASSRWTDDTQYF	TGTGCCAGCAGCCGTTGGACTGATGATACGCAGTATTTT
TRBV11-2	.	TRBJ2-1	.	CASSLRSGLYEQFF	TGTGCCAGCAGCTTACGGAGCGGGCTCTATGAGCAGTTCTTC
TRBV5-1	TRBD2	TRBJ2-7	.	CASSPLSGRSYEQYF	TGCGCCAGCAGCCCGCTTAGCGGGAGAAGCTACGAGCAGTACTTC
TRBV5-1	.	TRBJ2-2	.	CASSTYTGELFF	TGCGCCAGCAGCACATACACCGGGGAGCTGTTTTTT
TRBV18	.	TRBJ2-5	few	CASSPQWTIETQYF	TGTGCCAGCTCACCACAGTGGACTATAGAGACCCAGTACTTC
TRBV11-3	.	TRBJ2-1	.	CASSLGWRGNEQFF	TGTGCCAGCAGCTTAGGGTGGAGGGGCAATGAGCAGTTCTTC
TRBV20-1	.	TRBJ2-3	few	CSARPIDTQYF	TGCAGTGCTAGACCCATTGATACGCAGTATTTT
TRBV11-2	.	TRBJ1-1	.	CASSLAVTEAFF	TGTGCCAGCAGCTTAGCGGTCACTGAAGCTTTCTTT
TRBV4-3	.	TRBJ2-2	.	CASSQDLLGRERNTGELFF	TGCGCCAGCAGCCAAGATCTCTTAGGCAGGGAAAGGAACACCGGGGAGCTGTTTTTT
TRBV6-6	.	TRBJ2-1	.	CASSRRTVNNEQFF	TGTGCCAGCAGTCGCCGGACAGTAAACAATGAGCAGTTCTTC
TRBV30	TRBD1	TRBJ2-3	few	CAWRTGADTQYF	TGTGCCTGGAGAACAGGGGCAGATACGCAGTATTTT
TRBV4-1	TRBD1	TRBJ1-4	.	CASSQVAGGNEKLFF	TGCGCCAGCAGCCAAGTGGCAGGGGGGAATGAAAAACTGTTTTTT
TRBV11-2	TRBD1	TRBJ2-2	.	CASSSRTGFSTGELFF	TGTGCCAGCAGCTCCCGGACAGGGTTCAGCACCGGGGAGCTGTTTTTT
TRBV18	.	TRBJ2-7	few	CASSPPAGFYEQYF	TGTGCCAGCTCACCACCGGCAGGGTTCTACGAGCAGTACTTC
TRBV5-4	TRBD2	TRBJ2-1	few	CASSPWTSLADEQFF	TGTGCCAGCAGCCCCTGGACTAGTTTAGCCGATGAGCAGTTCTTC
TRBV12-5	.	TRBJ1-1	.	CASGSGVNTEAFF	TGTGCTAGTGGCTCCGGGGTGAACACTGAAGCTTTCTTT
TRBV5-4	TRBD1	TRBJ2-1	.	CASSFVGQGGEQFF	TGTGCCAGCAGCTTTGTCGGACAGGGTGGTGAGCAGTTCTTC
TRBV27	.	TRBJ2-7	few	CASGRRDPTVPLTYEQYF	TGTGCCAGCGGAAGGAGGGACCCCACCGTCCCCCTTACCTACGAGCAGTACTTC
TRBV19	.	TRBJ2-5	few	CASSEDGGETQYF	TGTGCCAGTAGTGAGGACGGGGGAGAGACCCAGTACTTC
TRBV9	TRBD1	TRBJ2-1	few	CASSAETGAPYNEQFF	TGTGCCAGCAGCGCAGAAACAGGGGCACCCTACAATGAGCAGTTCTTC
TRBV2	TRBD2	TRBJ2-3	few	CASSPRRLAGATDTQYF	TGTGCCAGCAGCCCACGTCGACTAGCTGGGGCCACAGATACGCAGTATTTT
TRBV5-6	.	TRBJ1-1	few	CASSPGGGPQAAEAFF	TGTGCCAGCAGCCCGGGCGGAGGTCCCCAGGCAGCTGAAGCTTTCTTT
TRBV7-8	.	TRBJ1-1	few	CASSPDSVAEAFF	TGTGCCAGCAGCCCCGACAGCGTAGCTGAAGCTTTCTTT
TRBV7-8	TRBD2	TRBJ2-1	few	CASSLLAGRTYNEQFF	TGTGCCAGCAGCCTCCTAGCGGGAAGGACTTACAATGAGCAGTTCTTC
TRBV9	.	TRBJ2-5	.	CASSVGHGGAGETQYF	TGTGCCAGCAGCGTAGGGCACGGAGGAGCGGGAGAGACCCAGTACTTC
TRBV30	TRBD1	TRBJ2-7	.	CAWRRTPGGNSYEQYF	TGTGCCTGGAGGAGGACACCAGGGGGCAATTCCTACGAGCAGTACTTC
TRBV7-2	TRBD2	TRBJ2-1	few	CASSQGLAGPYNEQFF	TGTGCCAGCAGCCAGGGACTAGCGGGTCCCTACAATGAGCAGTTCTTC
TRBV28	.	TRBJ2-7	.	CASSPISFGNEQYF	TGTGCCAGCAGTCCCATCTCCTTCGGGAACGAGCAGTACTTC
TRBV28	.	TRBJ2-5	.	CASSPFGGLSQETQYF	TGTGCCAGCTCCCCATTTGGGGGACTGTCACAAGAGACCCAGTACTTC
TRBV18	.	TRBJ2-5	.	CASSQGQSQETQYF	TGTGCCAGCTCACAAGGACAGTCCCAAGAGACCCAGTACTTC
TRBV7-2	TRBD1	TRBJ1-1	.	CASSTYRGPTEAFF	TGTGCCAGCAGCACCTACAGGGGCCCCACTGAAGCTTTCTTT
TRBV7-3	.	TRBJ1-1	few	CASSFGRNTEAFF	TGTGCCAGCAGCTTCGGTAGGAACACTGAAGCTTTCTTT
TRBV29-1	.	TRBJ1-1	.	CSVGRRLGGEAFF	TGCAGCGTAGGACGTCGGCTAGGGGGTGAAGCTTTCTTT
TRBV9	TRBD1	TRBJ2-5	.	CASSAQLGDRAQETQYF	TGTGCCAGCAGCGCGCAATTAGGGGACAGGGCCCAAGAGACCCAGTACTTC
TRBV5-6	.	TRBJ1-5	.	CASSLPGLDQPQHF	TGTGCCAGCAGCTTGCCCGGGTTGGATCAGCCCCAGCATTTT
TRBV29-1	.	TRBJ1-1	.	CSVSQVIRWNTEAFF	TGCAGCGTCAGTCAGGTGATAAGATGGAACACTGAAGCTTTCTTT
TRBV6-5	.	TRBJ2-5	few	CASSYSETQYF	TGTGCCAGCAGTTATTCGGAGACCCAGTACTTC
TRBV2	.	TRBJ2-5	few	CASSDQQETQYF	TGTGCCAGCAGTGACCAGCAAGAGACCCAGTACTTC
TRBV6-6	TRBD1	TRBJ1-3	.	CASSSTGGLTGNTIYF	TGTGCCAGCAGTTCCACAGGGGGATTGACTGGAAACACCATATATTTT
TRBV30	TRBD1	TRBJ2-3	few	CAWSGGQPTDTQYF	TGTGCCTGGAGTGGGGGACAGCCTACAGATACGCAGTATTTT
TRBV11-2	TRBD2	TRBJ2-5	few	CASSFYRDPGGETQYF	TGTGCCAGCAGCTTCTACCGGGATCCGGGGGGAGAGACCCAGTACTTC
TRBV23-1	TRBD1	TRBJ1-1	.	CAIRDRGRNTEAFF	TGCGCCATCAGGGACAGGGGGAGGAACACTGAAGCTTTCTTT
TRBV7-2	.	TRBJ2-1	.	CASSPPEGMGEQFF	TGTGCCAGCAGCCCCCCGGAGGGAATGGGTGAGCAGTTCTTC
TRBV15	.	TRBJ2-2	few	CATSRRGGELFF	TGTGCCACCAGCAGAAGAGGCGGGGAGCTGTTTTTT
TRBV5-1	.	TRBJ2-3	few	CASSLIGEDTQYF	TGCGCCAGCAGCTTGATAGGGGAAGATACGCAGTATTTT
TRBV19	.	TRBJ2-6	few	CASSPWTGRAPSGANVLTF	TGTGCCAGTAGTCCCTGGACAGGGAGGGCCCCCTCTGGGGCCAACGTCCTGACTTTC
TRBV27	.	TRBJ2-3	.	CASSLQGSTQYF	TGTGCCAGCAGTTTACAGGGATCTACGCAGTATTTT
TRBV28	TRBD1	TRBJ1-2	few	CASSPPGQGAGYTF	TGTGCCAGCAGTCCACCGGGACAGGGAGCTGGCTACACCTTC
TRBV19	TRBD1	TRBJ1-1	few	CASNSDRGGTEAFF	TGTGCCAGTAACTCTGACAGGGGAGGGACTGAAGCTTTCTTT
TRBV4-3	TRBD1	TRBJ1-2	.	CASSLTGGDYGYTF	TGCGCCAGCAGTCTAACAGGGGGAGACTATGGCTACACCTTC
TRBV27	TRBD2	TRBJ2-5	.	CASSPLAGGSFVFETQYF	TGTGCCAGCAGTCCACTAGCGGGAGGAAGTTTTGTGTTTGAGACCCAGTACTTC
TRBV2	TRBD2	TRBJ2-1	few	CASSGLRLAGGPNEQFF	TGTGCCAGCAGTGGCCTCAGACTAGCGGGAGGGCCTAATGAGCAGTTCTTC
TRBV28	.	TRBJ2-1	.	CASSPRQGSSLDNEQFF	TGTGCCAGCAGCCCCAGGCAGGGTAGTTCCCTAGACAATGAGCAGTTCTTC
TRBV5-1	.	TRBJ2-7	.	CASRNDNEQYF	TGCGCCAGCAGAAACGACAACGAGCAGTACTTC
TRBV5-1	TRBD2	TRBJ2-1	.	CASTKTSLSYNEQFF	TGCGCCAGCACAAAGACTAGCCTGTCCTACAATGAGCAGTTCTTC
TRBV7-9	TRBD2	TRBJ2-5	few	CASSLSLREEYF	TGTGCCAGCAGCTTAAGTTTGCGGGAGGAGTACTTC
TRBV5-1	TRBD1	TRBJ2-3	.	CASSLAPQGAADTQYF	TGCGCCAGCAGCTTGGCTCCACAGGGGGCCGCAGATACGCAGTATTTT